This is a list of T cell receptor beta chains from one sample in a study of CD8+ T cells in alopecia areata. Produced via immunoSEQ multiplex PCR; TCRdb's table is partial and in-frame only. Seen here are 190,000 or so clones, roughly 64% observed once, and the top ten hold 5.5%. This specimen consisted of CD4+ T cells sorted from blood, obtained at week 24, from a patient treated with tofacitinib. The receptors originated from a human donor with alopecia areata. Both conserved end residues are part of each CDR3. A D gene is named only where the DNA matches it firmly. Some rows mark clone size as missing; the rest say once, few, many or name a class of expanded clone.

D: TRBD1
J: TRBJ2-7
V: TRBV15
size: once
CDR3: CATSGRGPGQGSYEQYF
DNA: TGTGCCACCAGCGGGAGGGGACCGGGACAGGGCTCCTACGAGCAGTACTTC

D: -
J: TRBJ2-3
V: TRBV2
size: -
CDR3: CASSEVLTDTQYF
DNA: TGTGCCAGCAGTGAGGTACTCACAGATACGCAGTATTTT

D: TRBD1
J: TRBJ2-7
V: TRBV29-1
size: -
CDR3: CSVSRGQGTGEQYF
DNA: TGCAGCGTTTCAAGAGGACAGGGGACGGGGGAGCAGTACTTC

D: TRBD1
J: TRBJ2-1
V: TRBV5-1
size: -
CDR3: CASRSQGAMNEQFF
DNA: TGCGCCAGCAGGTCCCAGGGGGCGATGAATGAGCAGTTCTTC

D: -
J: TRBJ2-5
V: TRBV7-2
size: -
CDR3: CASSLAQEWETQYF
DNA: TGTGCCAGCAGCTTAGCGCAGGAGTGGGAGACCCAGTACTTC

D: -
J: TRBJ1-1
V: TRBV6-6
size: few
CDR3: CASSPGRVAFF
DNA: TGTGCCAGCAGCCCCGGCAGGGTAGCTTTCTTT

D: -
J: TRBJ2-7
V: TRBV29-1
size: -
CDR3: CSVGPTASSYEQYF
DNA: TGCAGCGTTGGTCCGACAGCCTCCTCCTACGAGCAGTACTTC

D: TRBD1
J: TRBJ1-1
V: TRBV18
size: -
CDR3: CASSPEDRGWGTEAFF
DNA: TGTGCCAGCTCACCAGAGGACAGGGGGTGGGGGACTGAAGCTTTCTTT

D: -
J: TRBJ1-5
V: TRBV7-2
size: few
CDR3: CASSFMGDRQPQHF
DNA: TGTGCCAGCAGCTTCATGGGTGACCGTCAGCCCCAGCATTTT

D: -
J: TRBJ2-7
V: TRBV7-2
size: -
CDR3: CASSLGGIGEQYF
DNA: TGTGCCAGCAGCTTAGGCGGTATTGGCGAGCAGTACTTC

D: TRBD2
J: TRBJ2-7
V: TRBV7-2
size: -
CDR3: CASSLGVSGISYEQYF
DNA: TGTGCCAGCAGCTTAGGGGTTAGCGGGATCTCCTACGAGCAGTACTTC

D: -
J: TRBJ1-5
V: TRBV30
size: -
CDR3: CAWSVGVSNQPQHF
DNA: TGTGCCTGGAGTGTTGGAGTTAGCAATCAGCCCCAGCATTTT

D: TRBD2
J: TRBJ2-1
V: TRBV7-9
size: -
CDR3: CASSPGTSGFDEQFF
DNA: TGTGCCAGCAGCCCCGGGACTAGCGGGTTCGATGAGCAGTTCTTC

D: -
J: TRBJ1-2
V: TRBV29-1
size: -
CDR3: CSVEEITGHGYTF
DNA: TGCAGCGTTGAAGAGATAACAGGTCATGGCTACACCTTC

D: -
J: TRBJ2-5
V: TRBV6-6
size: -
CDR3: CASSYSRAETQYF
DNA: TGTGCCAGCAGTTACTCGAGGGCGGAGACCCAGTACTTC

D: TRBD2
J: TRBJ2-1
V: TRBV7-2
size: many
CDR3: CASSSGAYNEQFF
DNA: TGTGCCAGCAGCAGCGGGGCCTACAATGAGCAGTTCTTC

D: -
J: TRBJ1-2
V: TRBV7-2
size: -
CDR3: CASSLVYSYGYTF
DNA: TGTGCCAGCAGCTTAGTGTACAGCTATGGCTACACCTTC

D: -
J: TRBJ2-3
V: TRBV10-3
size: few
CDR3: CAISESLDGTDTQYF
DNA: TGTGCCATCAGTGAGTCGCTAGATGGCACAGATACGCAGTATTTT